This passage covers 4 T cell receptor beta chains from one sample sequenced in a study of blood T cell repertoires in COVID-19. Data came from immunoSEQ multiplex PCR; TCRdb stores just in-frame clones and leaves some out. In the table there are 200,000 to 250,000 clones, over 80% of which are singletons. Sequenced input: PBMCs or T cells enriched from blood (not recorded which). Source of these receptors: a woman between 40 and 55 years old who had recovered from COVID-19.

CDR3 sequence reads: CASKDWLTYGYTF. The CDR3 nucleotides read TGTGCCAGCAAGGACTGGCTTACCTATGGCTACACCTTC. J is TRBJ1-2 and V is TRBV13; D remains unclear. The V gene's germline CDR1 is PRHDT and CDR2 FYEKMQ (reference sequence). V lost 7 bases and J lost 4, with 13 bases in between. The CDR3 sequence is 13 residues long. Combining the CDR3 with reference TRBV13 and TRBJ1-2 gives the whole variable domain AAGVIQSPRHLIKEKRETATLKCYPIPRHDTVYWYQQGPGQDPQFLISFYEKMQSDKGSIPDRFSAQQFSDYHSELNMSSLELGDSALYFCASKDWLTYGYTFGSGTRLTVV.

This clone has a single count. This chain joins TRBV6-6 and TRBJ1-2; D unresolved. The CDR3 is 16 residues long. V lost 0 bases and J lost 2, with 13 bases in between. Germline CDR1 is MNHNY and CDR2 is SVGAGI (reference sequence). CDR3 amino acids: CASSYSTAASNYGYTF. In DNA, the CDR3 is TGTGCCAGCAGTTACTCGACGGCGGCTTCAAACTATGGCTACACCTTC.

The chain is built from TRBV10-3 and TRBJ1-2, with TRBD1 matching over 9 bases. Trimming took 6 bases from V and 0 from J; bases not matched to a gene: 11. Germline CDR1 reads ENHRY; CDR2 reads SYGVKD. This CDR3 has 17 amino acids. CDR3 DNA: TGTGCCATCAGACCGGGACAGGGAGAAATCACTAACTATGGCTACACCTTC. This codes for CAIRPGQGEITNYGYTF.

This rearrangement joins TRBV28 to TRBJ2-7; possible D gene TRBD2, 5 bases. V lost 8 bases, J lost 2 bases, and 16 bases lay in between. CDR1 is MDHEN, CDR2 SYDVKM, per germline. This CDR3 region has 14 residues. CDR3 in amino acids: CASETPGSPYEQYF. Written as DNA, the CDR3 is TGTGCCAGCGAGACACCGGGATCCCCCTACGAGCAGTACTTC.